This TCR beta chain was recovered during a study of blood T cell repertoires in COVID-19. Study background: From T cells, B-cell-depleted T cells, or PBMCs came the material, which was cDNA or gDNA.

Researchers sorted participants into cohorts using their self-reported clinical history. Exposed study participants had met a COVID-19 case within 2 weeks before entry. Original methodology: By means of reference gene primer amplification, nucleated cell counts were estimated. TCRdb's copy holds only in-frame clones and misses some; the assay was immunoSEQ multiplex PCR. V and J calls and clone size are as listed in that table; D and trimming were resolved from the DNA. Among around 320,000 clones, 90% to 95% were seen once, and the ten largest hold roughly 3.9%. V lost 6 bases to trimming and J lost 4 bases; unmatched junction nucleotides: 7. The CDR3 length is 16 residues. Germline loops: CDR1 SNHLY, CDR2 FYNNEI.

This sequence was found in a woman in her thirties who had been exposed to COVID-19. The J gene is TRBJ2-2, the V gene TRBV2, with 11 bases fitting TRBD2. The sequenced sample was PBMCs or T cells enriched from blood (not recorded which). CDR3 region: CASRLAGGQGTGELFF. For the CDR3, the DNA is TGTGCCAGCAGATTAGCGGGGGGGCAGGGCACCGGGGAGCTGTTTTTT.